This T cell receptor beta chain was sequenced during a study of response to subunit inactivated influenza vaccine. Germline loops: CDR1 LGHNA, CDR2 YSLEER. There are 13 residues in the CDR3. Trimming took off 3 bases at V and 4 bases at J, with 9 bases between the two ends. TCRdb analysed the RT-PCR reads with MiXCR anew, one entry per CDR3 protein. The top ten clones hold 11% of a sample with more than 500,000 distinct CDR3 sequences, approximately 11% of them seen once. These sequences were also reported in another study, on T cells expressing NK-cell markers. That source adds: 5'RACE template switching built TCR beta cDNA with unique molecular identifiers. It was sorted CD3+CD56+NKG2C+, CD3+CD56+NKG2C- and CD3+CD56-NKG2C+ T cells that supplied the TCR beta repertoires. Serological testing identified seven of the eight sequenced donors as HCMV-seropositive and one as seronegative. Restriction of the sorted population to alpha-beta TCR T cells was achieved in several experiments with an anti-gamma-delta TCR antibody.

The starting material was PBMCs from blood, obtained on the day of vaccination. The chain couples TRBV4-3 to TRBJ1-2, with D possibly matching TRBD1 (5 bases). This TCR was sampled from a man aged 50-59 years who received an inactivated influenza vaccine. Here the CDR3 reads CASSQTEFYGYTF. CDR3 nucleotides: TGCGCCAGCAGCCAGACAGAGTTCTATGGCTACACCTTC.